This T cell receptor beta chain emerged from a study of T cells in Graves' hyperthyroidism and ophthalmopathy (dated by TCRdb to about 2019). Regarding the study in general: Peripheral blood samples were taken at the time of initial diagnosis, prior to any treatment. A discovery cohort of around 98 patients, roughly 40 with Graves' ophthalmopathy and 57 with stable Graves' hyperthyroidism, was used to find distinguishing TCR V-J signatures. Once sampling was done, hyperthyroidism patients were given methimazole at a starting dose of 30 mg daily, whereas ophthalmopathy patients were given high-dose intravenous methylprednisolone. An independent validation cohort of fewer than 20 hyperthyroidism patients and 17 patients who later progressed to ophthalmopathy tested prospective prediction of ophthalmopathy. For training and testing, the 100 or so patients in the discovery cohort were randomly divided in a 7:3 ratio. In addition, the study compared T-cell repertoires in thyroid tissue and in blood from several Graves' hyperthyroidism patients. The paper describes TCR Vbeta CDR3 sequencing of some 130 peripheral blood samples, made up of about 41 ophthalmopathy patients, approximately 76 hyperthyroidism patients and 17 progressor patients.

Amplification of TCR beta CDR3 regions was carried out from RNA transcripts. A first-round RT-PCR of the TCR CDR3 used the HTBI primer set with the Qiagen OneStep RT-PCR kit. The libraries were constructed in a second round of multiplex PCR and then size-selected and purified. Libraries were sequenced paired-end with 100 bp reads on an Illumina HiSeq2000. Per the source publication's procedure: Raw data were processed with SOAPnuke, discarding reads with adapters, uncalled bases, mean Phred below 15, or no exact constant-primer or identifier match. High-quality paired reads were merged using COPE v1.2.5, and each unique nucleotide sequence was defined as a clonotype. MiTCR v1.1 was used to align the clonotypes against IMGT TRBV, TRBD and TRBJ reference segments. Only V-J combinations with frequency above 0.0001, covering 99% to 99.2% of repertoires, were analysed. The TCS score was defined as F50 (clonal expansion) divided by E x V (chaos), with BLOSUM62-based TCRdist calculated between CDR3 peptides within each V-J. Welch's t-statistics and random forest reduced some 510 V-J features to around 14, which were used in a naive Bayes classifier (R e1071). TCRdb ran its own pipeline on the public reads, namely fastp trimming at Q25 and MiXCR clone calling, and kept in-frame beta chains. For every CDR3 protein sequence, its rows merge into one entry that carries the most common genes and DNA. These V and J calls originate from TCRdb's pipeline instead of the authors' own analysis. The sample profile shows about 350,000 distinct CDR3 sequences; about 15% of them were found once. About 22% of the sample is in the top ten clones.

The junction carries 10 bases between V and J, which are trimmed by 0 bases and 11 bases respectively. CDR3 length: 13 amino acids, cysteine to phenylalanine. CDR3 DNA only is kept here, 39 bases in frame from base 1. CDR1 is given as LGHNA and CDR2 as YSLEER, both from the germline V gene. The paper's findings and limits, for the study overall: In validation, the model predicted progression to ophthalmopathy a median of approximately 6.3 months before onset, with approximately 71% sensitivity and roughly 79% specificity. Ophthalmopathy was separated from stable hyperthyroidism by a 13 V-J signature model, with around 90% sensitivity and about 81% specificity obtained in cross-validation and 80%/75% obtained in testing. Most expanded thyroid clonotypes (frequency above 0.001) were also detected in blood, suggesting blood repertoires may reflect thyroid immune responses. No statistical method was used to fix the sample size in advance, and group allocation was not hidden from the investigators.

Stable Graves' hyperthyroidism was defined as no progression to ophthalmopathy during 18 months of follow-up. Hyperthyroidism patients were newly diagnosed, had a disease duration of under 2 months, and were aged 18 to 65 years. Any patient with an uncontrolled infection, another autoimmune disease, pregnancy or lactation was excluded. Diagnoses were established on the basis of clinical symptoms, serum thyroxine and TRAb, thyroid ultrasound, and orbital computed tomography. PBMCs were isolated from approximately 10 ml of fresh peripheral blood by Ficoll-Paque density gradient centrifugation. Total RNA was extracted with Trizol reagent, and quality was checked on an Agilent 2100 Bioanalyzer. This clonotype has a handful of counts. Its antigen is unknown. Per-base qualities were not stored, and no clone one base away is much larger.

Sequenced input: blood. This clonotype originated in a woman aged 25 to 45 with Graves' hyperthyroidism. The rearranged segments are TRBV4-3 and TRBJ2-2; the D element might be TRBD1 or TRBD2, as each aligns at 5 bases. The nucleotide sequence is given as TGCGCCAGCAGCCAAGATAATGGGGGAGAGCTGTTTTTT. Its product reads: CASSQDNGGELFF.